The clone carrying this TCR beta chain was counted a single time. Its antigen is as yet unknown. This sample was included in a study of T cells in localized non-small cell lung cancer. Study-wide results and limits: Higher blood T cell density tracked longer overall survival.

Data came from immunoSEQ multiplex PCR; TCRdb stores just in-frame clones and leaves some out. The sample holds approximately 140,000 clones; about 89% are singletons and the top ten take approximately 1.5%. The CDR3 has 17 residues. Germline CDR1 reads LNHNV; CDR2 reads YYDKDF (reference sequence). V shed 5 bases and J shed 4 bases, with 20 bases lying between them. The starting material was peripheral blood, obtained before any cancer treatment. V usage is TRBV15 and J usage is TRBJ2-2; a weak D match, TRBD2 (6 bases). This receptor was taken from a female donor aged 60 or older with stage I lung adenocarcinoma. The CDR3 region is CATSPNRRAGSTGELFF. In DNA, the CDR3 is TGTGCCACCAGCCCCAACAGGAGGGCCGGTAGCACCGGGGAGCTGTTTTTT.